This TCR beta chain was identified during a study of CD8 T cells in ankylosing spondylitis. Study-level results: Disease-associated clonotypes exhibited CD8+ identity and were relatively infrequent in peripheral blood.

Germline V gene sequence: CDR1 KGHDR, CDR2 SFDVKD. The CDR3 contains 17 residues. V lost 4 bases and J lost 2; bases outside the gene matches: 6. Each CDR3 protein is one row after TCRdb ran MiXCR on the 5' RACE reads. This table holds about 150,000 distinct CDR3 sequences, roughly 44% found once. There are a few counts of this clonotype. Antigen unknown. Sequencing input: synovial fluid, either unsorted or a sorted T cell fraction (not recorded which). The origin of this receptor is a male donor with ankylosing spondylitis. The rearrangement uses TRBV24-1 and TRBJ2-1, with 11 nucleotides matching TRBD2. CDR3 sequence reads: CATSDKGLAGPYNEQFF. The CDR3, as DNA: TGTGCCACCAGTGACAAAGGACTAGCGGGTCCCTACAATGAGCAGTTCTTC.